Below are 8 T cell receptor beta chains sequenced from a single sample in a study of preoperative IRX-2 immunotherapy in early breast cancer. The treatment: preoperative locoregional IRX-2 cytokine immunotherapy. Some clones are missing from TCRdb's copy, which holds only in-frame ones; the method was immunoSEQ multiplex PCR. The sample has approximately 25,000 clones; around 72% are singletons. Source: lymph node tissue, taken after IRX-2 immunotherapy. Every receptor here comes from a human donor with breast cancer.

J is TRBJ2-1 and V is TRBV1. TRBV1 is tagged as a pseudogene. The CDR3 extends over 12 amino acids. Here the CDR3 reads CASSQEDNEQFF. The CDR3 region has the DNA TGCGCCAGCAGCCAAGAAGACAATGAGCAGTTCTTC.

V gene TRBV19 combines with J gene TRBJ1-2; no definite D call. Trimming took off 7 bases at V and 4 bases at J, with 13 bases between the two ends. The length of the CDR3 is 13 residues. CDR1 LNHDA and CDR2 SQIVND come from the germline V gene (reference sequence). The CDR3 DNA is TGTGCCAGTAAGGTCCCCAAGGGCTATGGCTACACCTTC. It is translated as CASKVPKGYGYTF.

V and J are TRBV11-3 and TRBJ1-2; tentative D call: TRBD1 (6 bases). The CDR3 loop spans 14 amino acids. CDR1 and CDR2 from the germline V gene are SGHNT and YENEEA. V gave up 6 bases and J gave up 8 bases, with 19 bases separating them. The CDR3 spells CASSSISGTRGYTF. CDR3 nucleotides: TGTGCCAGCAGTTCAATATCCGGGACAAGAGGCTACACCTTC.

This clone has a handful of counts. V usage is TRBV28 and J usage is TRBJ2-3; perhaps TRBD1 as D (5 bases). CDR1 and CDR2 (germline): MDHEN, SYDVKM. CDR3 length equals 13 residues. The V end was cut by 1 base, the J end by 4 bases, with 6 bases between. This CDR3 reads CASSLLGADTQYF. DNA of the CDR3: TGTGCCAGCAGTTTATTAGGGGCAGATACGCAGTATTTT.

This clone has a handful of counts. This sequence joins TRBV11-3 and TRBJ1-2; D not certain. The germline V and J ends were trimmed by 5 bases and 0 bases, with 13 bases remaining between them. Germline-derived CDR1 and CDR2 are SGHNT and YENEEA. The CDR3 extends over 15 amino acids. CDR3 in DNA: TGTGCCAGCAGCCCCTCGGCAAGATCTAACTATGGCTACACCTTC. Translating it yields CASSPSARSNYGYTF.

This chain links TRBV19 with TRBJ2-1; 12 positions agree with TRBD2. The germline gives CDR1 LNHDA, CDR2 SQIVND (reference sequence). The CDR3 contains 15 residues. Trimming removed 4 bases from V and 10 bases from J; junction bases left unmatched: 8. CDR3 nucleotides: TGTGCCAGTAGTACTAGCGGGAGGGCCACGGGGGAGCAGTTCTTC. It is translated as CASSTSGRATGEQFF.

For the CDR3, the DNA is TGCGCCAGCTTCATGGGGGGCTCCTACAATGAGCAGTTCTTC. Its translation: CASFMGGSYNEQFF. This sequence joins TRBV5-1 and TRBJ2-1; D may be TRBD2 (6 bases). The CDR3 runs 14 residues. The V end lost 7 bases, the J end lost 0 bases, and 11 bases lay between the germline ends. Per germline, CDR1 SGHRS and CDR2 YFSETQ.

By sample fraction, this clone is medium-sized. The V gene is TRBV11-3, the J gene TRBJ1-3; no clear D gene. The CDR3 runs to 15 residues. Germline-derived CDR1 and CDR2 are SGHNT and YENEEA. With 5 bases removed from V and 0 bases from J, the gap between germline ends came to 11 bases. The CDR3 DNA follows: TGTGCCAGCAGCCGGTACGATTACTCTGGAAACACCATATATTTT. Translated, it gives CASSRYDYSGNTIYF.